Presented here are 17 T cell receptor beta chains from one specimen sequenced in a study of molecular identifiers for immune sequencing clone quantification. TCRdb fed the PCR reads into MiXCR, producing one record per CDR3 protein. Here the sample spans more than 450,000 distinct CDR3 sequences, around 21% being singletons. The sample consisted of naive CD8+ T cells from blood, with Jurkat cell RNA spiked in. Subset given: FACS-sorted CD8+CD4-CCR7+CD45RA+ naive T cells. The receptor set was obtained from a human donor in good health. Some libraries in this study had Jurkat cell RNA spiked in.

The V and J genes are TRBV29-1 and TRBJ2-7; the match to TRBD1 covers 8 bases. This CDR3 spans 14 amino acids. Germline V lookup: CDR1 SQVTM, CDR2 ANQGSEA. Germline trimming cut 3 bases from V and 3 bases from J; bases unmatched to any gene: 7. The DNA for the CDR3 is TGCAGCGTTGATAAACAGGGGGGAGGCTACGAGCAGTACTTC. Protein: CSVDKQGGGYEQYF.

As concerns this clonotype: This could be a read error, since a much larger clone is one nucleotide away. The chain recombines TRBV3-1 with TRBJ2-3; D is ambiguous. Germline CDR1 is LGHDT and CDR2 is YNNKEL (reference sequence). The CDR3 length is 14 residues. CDR3 coding DNA: TGTGCCAGCAGCCAACCCTCCACCTGGGATACGCAGTGTTTT. This translates into CASSQPSTWDTQCF.

This clonotype was counted many times. The CDR3 loop is CASSSTGTNEKLFF. For the CDR3, the DNA is TGTGCCAGCAGTTCGACAGGGACTAATGAAAAACTGTTTTTT. J is TRBJ1-4 and V is TRBV6-5, with 7 positions matching TRBD1. Losses at the gene ends were 4 bases for V and 2 bases for J; bases not matched to a gene: 1. The CDR3 has 14 amino acids. CDR1 is MNHEY and CDR2 is SVGAGI in the germline V gene.

This clonotype was observed many times. The rearrangement links TRBV7-2 to TRBJ2-5; tentative D call: TRBD2 (5 bases). Germline V gene sequence: CDR1 SGHTA, CDR2 FQGNSA. Trimming shortened V by 2 bases and J by 2 bases, and 9 bases separated the two germline ends. The CDR3 runs to 14 residues. The CDR3 reads CASSLSRLQETQYF. CDR3 nucleotide sequence: TGTGCCAGCAGCTTATCCCGACTACAAGAGACCCAGTACTTC.

The table lists this clonotype with many counts. The rearrangement uses TRBV20-1 and TRBJ2-3, with 9 bases matching TRBD1. Germline CDR1 reads DFQATT; CDR2 reads SNEGSKA (reference sequence). Germline trimming cut 6 bases from V and 0 bases from J; bases unmatched to any gene: 10. The CDR3 covers 16 residues. As DNA, the CDR3 is TGCAGTGCGAGGGACAGGGTGGCCTTTAGCACAGATACGCAGTATTTT. Its protein is CSARDRVAFSTDTQYF.

This clonotype was observed many times. The chain couples TRBV27 to TRBJ2-3, with 7 nucleotides matching TRBD2. CDR1 MNHEY and CDR2 SMNVEV come from the germline V gene (reference sequence). V lost 5 bases and J lost 4; bases outside the gene matches: 9. The CDR3 consists of 15 residues. The CDR3 nucleotides read TGTGCCAGCAGTCTCTCGGGAGGTTGGGCAGATACGCAGTATTTT. This gives the protein CASSLSGGWADTQYF.

This clonotype showed up just a few times. V and J are TRBV27 and TRBJ2-7; TRBD2 agrees at 7 bases. The CDR3 runs 15 residues. Germline CDR1 MNHEY, CDR2 SMNVEV (reference sequence). V shed 6 bases and J 0 bases; nucleotides not matched to a gene: 8. CDR3 nucleotides: TGTGCCAGCAGCCTAGGACTAGGGCTCTCCTACGAGCAGTACTTC. As protein: CASSLGLGLSYEQYF.

There are a few counts of this clonotype. The DNA for the CDR3 is TGTGCCAGTAGTATTGGGGGCCTCTCCTACAATGAGCAGTTCTTC. This sequence encodes CASSIGGLSYNEQFF. V usage is TRBV19 and J usage is TRBJ2-1; D may be TRBD1 (6 bases). The CDR3 covers 15 residues. Germline-derived CDR1 and CDR2 are LNHDA and SQIVND (reference sequence). Trimming removed 3 bases at V and 0 bases at J, with 9 bases between.

CDR3 nucleotide sequence: TGTGCCAGCAGCCCGGGTGTGGGGACTAGCGTTTGGGTCACAGATACGCAGTATTTT. Translation: CASSPGVGTSVWVTDTQYF. The rearrangement joins TRBV27 to TRBJ2-3; TRBD2 matches at 10 bases. With 6 bases clipped from V and 2 bases from J, the junction kept 17 bases outside the gene matches. The CDR3 loop spans 19 amino acids. Germline values: CDR1 MNHEY, CDR2 SMNVEV (reference sequence).

The chain joins TRBV29-1 to TRBJ1-1; D perhaps matches TRBD1 (6 bases). Germline values: CDR1 SQVTM, CDR2 ANQGSEA. The V end was cut by 2 bases, the J end by 7 bases, with 11 bases between. The CDR3 is made up of 12 amino acids. CDR3 loop: CSVEKGGIEAFF. The CDR3 bases are TGCAGCGTTGAAAAGGGGGGGATTGAAGCTTTCTTT.

Of note for this clonotype: Since a much larger clone is just one base distant, this may be a read error. V is TRBV14 and J is TRBJ2-5; no firm D call. Germline V gives CDR1 SGHDN, CDR2 FVKESK. CDR3 length: 18 amino acids. The ends were cut back, 1 base at V and 1 base at J, with 19 bases in the middle. CDR3 nucleotides: TGTGCCAGCAGCCAAGTCGCTCGGTTGGTAGTATGCCAAGAGACCCAGTACTTC. Residues: CASSQVARLVVCQETQYF.

In this sample, this clonotype turned up many times. The chain carries TRBV29-1 and TRBJ2-3; no reliable D call. The CDR3 spans 10 residues. The V gene lost 6 bases and the J gene lost 3 bases, with 4 bases spanning the gap. Germline V gene lookup returns CDR1 SQVTM and CDR2 ANQGSEA. The DNA for the CDR3 is TGCAGCGTCAGGACAGATACGCAGTATTTT. It yields the protein CSVRTDTQYF.

Concerning this clonotype: At one boundary the junction diverges from the germline segment, which might be a read error. The V gene is TRBV6-5, the J gene TRBJ2-2, with TRBD2 as a possible D gene (5 bases). Germline lookup yields CDR1 MNHEY and CDR2 SVGAGI. CDR3 length: 12 amino acids. DNA of the CDR3: TGTGCCAGCAGCCCAGACACCGGGGAGCCGTTTTTT. This codes for CASSPDTGEPFF.

Note on this clonotype: Being one base from a much bigger clone, this may be a read error. This chain links TRBV15 with TRBJ2-1; perhaps TRBD1 as D (5 bases). CDR3 length: 13 amino acids. Germline CDR1 is LNHNV and CDR2 is YYDKDF (reference sequence). The CDR3 loop is CATSEAAGNEQSF. In DNA form, the CDR3 reads TGTGCCACCAGCGAGGCGGCAGGGAATGAGCAGTCCTTC.

The CDR3 loop reads CASSVAGDSATNEKLFF. The CDR3 DNA is TGTGCCAGCAGCGTAGCGGGGGACAGCGCAACTAATGAAAAACTGTTTTTT. The chain recombines TRBV9 with TRBJ1-4, with 7 bases matching TRBD1. Germline V gives CDR1 SGDLS, CDR2 YYNGEE. With V trimmed by 0 bases and J by 0 bases, 5 bases remained unmatched. The CDR3 loop spans 17 amino acids.

On this clonotype: Possible read error: a much larger clone is one base away. The chain is built from TRBV6-5 and TRBJ2-5, with a tentative D call TRBD2 (5 bases). Germline V gene data show CDR1 as MNHEY and CDR2 as SVGAGI. The germline V and J ends were trimmed by 6 bases and 1 base, with 12 bases remaining between them. CDR3 size: 14 residues. The CDR3 region is CASRYTTSQETQYF. For the CDR3, the DNA is TGTGCCAGCAGGTACACAACTAGCCAAGAGACCCAGTACTTC.

The table lists this clonotype with a few counts. The chain has TRBV6-2 or TRBV6-3 and TRBJ1-5; TRBD1 agrees at 8 bases. The trim removed 8 bases at V and 1 base at J, leaving 19 bases unmatched. Germline CDR1 is MNHEY and CDR2 is SVGEGT. The CDR3 covers 19 residues. In DNA, the CDR3 is TGTGCCAGCGAAGCAAGAGAATGGACAGGGAAGTACAGCAATCAGCCCCAGCATTTT. Its translation is CASEAREWTGKYSNQPQHF.